This T cell receptor (beta chain) was observed in a study of T cell repertoires in cytomegalovirus infection. At the level of the study: CMV infection together with matching HLA type was indicated by public TCR beta signatures. Study-level results: Based on cumulative public TCR beta family frequency, carriers of CMV plus the relevant HLA were identified.

TCRdb re-called the reads with MiXCR, one entry per CDR3 protein. Among roughly 760,000 distinct CDR3 sequences listed, less than 40% were seen once. This clonotype has more than one count but fewer than ten. What it binds is unknown. The CDR3 totals 13 residues. V shed 0 bases and J shed 7 bases, with 9 bases lying between them. CDR1 MNHGY and CDR2 SAAAGT come from the germline V gene. The chain employs TRBV6-8 and TRBJ1-1; no firm D call. This receptor was identified in a human donor in good health (CMV status not recorded). Some clones in this sample may be carry-over from other donors' samples. Material: PBMCs. CDR3 in DNA: TGTGCCAGCAGTTACTCGTTGGCGGATGAAGCTTTCTTT. It specifies CASSYSLADEAFF.